Detailed here is one T cell receptor (beta chain). Profiling relied on immunoSEQ multiplex PCR, and the TCRdb table lists in-frame clones only, not all of them. In the table there are over 100,000 clones, approximately 87% of which are singletons. The entry originates in a study of T cell responses to AZD1222 COVID-19 vaccine. Trimming pared 0 bases from V and 3 bases from J, leaving 14 bases between. CDR3 length: 16 residues. The germline gives CDR1 MNHEY, CDR2 SVGEGT. The source material was peripheral blood, sampled on day 0 of AZD1222 vaccination. This chain connects TRBV6-2 or TRBV6-3 to TRBJ1-2; D is uncertain. This sequence was found in an adult in good health. CDR3 nucleotide sequence: TGTGCCAGCAGTTACTCGGGGTCCCCCCCCTACTATGGCTACACCTTC. Amino acid sequence: CASSYSGSPPYYGYTF.